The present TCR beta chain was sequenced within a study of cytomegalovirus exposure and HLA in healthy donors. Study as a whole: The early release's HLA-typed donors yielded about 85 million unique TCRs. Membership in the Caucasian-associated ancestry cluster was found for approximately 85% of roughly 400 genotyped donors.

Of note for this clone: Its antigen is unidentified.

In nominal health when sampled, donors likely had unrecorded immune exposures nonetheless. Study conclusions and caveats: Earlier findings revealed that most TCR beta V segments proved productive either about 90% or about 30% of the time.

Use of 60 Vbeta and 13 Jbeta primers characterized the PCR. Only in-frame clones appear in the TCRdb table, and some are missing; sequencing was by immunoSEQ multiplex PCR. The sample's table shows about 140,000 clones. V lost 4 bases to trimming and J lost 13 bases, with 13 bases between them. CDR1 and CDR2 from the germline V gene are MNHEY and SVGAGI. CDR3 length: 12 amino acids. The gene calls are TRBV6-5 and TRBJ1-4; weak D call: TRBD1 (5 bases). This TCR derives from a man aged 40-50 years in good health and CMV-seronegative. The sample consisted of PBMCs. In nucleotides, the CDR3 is TGTGCCAGCAGTTCCCTGGGGACTGGACTGTTTTTT. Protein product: CASSSLGTGLFF.